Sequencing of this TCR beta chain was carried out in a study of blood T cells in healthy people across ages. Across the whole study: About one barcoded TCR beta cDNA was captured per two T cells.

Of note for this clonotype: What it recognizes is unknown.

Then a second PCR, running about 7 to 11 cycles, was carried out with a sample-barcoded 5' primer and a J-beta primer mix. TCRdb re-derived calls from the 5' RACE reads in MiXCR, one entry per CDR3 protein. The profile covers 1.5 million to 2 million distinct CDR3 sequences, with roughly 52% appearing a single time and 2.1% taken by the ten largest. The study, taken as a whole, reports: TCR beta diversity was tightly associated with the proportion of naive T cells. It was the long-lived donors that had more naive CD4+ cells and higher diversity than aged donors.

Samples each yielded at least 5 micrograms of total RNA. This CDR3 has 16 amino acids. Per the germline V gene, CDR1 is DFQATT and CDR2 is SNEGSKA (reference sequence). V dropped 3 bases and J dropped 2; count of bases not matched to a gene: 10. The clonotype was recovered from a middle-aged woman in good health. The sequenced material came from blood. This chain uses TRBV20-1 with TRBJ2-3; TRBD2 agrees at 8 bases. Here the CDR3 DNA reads TGCAGTGCTAGGGGACTAGTCTTCCGGCTCACAGATACGCAGTATTTT. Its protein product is CSARGLVFRLTDTQYF.